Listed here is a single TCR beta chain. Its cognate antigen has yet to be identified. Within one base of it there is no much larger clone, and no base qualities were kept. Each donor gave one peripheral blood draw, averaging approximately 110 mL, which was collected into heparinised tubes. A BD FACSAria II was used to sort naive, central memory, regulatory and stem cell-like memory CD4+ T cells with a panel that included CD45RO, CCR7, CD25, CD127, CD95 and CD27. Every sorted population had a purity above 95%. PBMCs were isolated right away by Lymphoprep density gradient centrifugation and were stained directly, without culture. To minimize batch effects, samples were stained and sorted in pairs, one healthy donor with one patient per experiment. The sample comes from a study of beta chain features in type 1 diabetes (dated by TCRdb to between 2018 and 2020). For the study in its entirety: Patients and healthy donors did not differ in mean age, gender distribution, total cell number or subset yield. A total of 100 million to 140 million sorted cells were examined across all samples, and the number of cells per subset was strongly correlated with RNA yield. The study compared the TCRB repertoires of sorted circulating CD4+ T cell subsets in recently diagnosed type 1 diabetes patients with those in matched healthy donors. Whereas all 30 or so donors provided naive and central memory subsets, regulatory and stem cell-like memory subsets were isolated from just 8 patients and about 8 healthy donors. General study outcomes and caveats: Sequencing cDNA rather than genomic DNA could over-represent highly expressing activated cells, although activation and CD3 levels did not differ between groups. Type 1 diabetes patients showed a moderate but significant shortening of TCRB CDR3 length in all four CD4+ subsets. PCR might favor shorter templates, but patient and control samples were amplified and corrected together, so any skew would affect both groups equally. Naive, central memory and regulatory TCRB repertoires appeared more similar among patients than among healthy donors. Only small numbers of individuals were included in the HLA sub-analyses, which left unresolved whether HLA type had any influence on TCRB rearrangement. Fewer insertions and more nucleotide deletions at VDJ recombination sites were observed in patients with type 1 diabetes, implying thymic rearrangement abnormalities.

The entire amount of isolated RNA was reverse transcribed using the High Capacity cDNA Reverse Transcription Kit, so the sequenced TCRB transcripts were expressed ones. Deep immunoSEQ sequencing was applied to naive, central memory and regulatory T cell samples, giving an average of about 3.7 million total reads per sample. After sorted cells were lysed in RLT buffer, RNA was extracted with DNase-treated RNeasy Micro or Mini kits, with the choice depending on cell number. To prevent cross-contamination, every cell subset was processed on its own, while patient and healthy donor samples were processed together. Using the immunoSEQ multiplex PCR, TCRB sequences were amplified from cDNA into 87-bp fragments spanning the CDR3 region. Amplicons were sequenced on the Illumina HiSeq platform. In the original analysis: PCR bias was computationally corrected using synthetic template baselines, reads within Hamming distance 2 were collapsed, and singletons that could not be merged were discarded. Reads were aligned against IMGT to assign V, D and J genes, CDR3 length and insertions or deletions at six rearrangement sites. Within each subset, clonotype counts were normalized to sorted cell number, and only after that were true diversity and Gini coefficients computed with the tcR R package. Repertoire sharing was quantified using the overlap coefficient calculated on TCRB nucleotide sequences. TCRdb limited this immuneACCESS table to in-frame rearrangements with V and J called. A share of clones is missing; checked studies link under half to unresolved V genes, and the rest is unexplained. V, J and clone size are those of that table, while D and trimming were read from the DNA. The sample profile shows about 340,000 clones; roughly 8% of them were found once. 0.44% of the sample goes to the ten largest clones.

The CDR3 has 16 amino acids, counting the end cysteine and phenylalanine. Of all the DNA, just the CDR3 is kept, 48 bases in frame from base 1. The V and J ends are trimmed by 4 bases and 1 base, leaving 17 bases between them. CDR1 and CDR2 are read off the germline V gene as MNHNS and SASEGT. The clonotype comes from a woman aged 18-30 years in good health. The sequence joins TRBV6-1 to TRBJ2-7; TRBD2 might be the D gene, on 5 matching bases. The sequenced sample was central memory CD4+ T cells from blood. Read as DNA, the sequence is TGTGCCAGCAGTGGGTTACTAGGGAAATCTTCCTACGAGCAGTACTTC. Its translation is CASSGLLGKSSYEQYF.